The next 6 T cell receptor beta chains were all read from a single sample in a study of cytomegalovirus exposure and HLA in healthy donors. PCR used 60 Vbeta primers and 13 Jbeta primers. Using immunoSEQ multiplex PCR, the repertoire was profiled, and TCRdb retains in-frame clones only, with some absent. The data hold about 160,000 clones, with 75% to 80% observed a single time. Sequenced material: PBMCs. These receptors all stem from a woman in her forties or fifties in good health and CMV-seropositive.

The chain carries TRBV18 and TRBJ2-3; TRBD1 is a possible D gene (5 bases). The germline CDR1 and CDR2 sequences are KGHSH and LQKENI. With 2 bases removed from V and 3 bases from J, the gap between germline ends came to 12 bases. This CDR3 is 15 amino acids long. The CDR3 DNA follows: TGTGCCAGCTCACCATCTGGGGCACCGACAGATACGCAGTATTTT. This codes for CASSPSGAPTDTQYF.

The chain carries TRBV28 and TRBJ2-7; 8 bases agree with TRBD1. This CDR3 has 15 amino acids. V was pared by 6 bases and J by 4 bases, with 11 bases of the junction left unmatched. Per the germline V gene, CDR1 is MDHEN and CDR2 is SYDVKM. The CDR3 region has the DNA TGTGCCAGCAGCTCTCTGGACAGGGACAGATACGAGCAGTACTTC. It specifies CASSSLDRDRYEQYF.

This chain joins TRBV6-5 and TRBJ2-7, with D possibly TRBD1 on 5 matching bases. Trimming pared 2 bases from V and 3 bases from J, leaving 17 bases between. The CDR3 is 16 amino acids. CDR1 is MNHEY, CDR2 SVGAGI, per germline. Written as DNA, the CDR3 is TGTGCCAGCAGTTACAAGGGGTCCAGAACATACTACGAGCAGTACTTC. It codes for CASSYKGSRTYYEQYF.

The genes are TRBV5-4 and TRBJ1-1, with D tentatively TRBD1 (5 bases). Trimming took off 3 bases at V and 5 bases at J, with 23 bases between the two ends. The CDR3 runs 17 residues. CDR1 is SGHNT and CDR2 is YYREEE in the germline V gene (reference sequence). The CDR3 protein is CASSSDIVREEMTEAFF. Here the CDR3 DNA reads TGTGCCAGCAGCTCTGACATCGTCAGGGAGGAGATGACTGAAGCTTTCTTT. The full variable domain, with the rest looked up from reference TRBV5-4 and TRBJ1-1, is ETGVTQSPTHLIKTRGQQVTLRCSSQSGHNTVSWYQQALGQGPQFIFQYYREEENGRGNFPPRFSGLQFPNYSSELNVNALELDDSALYLCASSSDIVREEMTEAFFGQGTRLTVV.

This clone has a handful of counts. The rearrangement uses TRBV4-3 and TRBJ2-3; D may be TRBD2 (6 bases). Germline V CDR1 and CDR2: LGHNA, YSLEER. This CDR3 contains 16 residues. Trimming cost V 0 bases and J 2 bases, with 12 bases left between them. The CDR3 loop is CASSQEGGVSTDTQYF. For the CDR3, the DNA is TGCGCCAGCAGCCAAGAGGGCGGGGTGTCCACAGATACGCAGTATTTT.

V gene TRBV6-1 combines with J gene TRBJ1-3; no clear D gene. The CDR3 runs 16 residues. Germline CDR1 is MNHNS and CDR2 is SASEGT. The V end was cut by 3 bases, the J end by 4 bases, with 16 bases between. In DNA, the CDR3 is TGTGCCAGCAGTGACCGAGGCGCCTCAATCGGAAACACCATATATTTT. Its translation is CASSDRGASIGNTIYF.